The source of this T cell receptor (beta chain) is a study of blood T cell repertoires in COVID-19. The table came from immunoSEQ multiplex PCR; TCRdb's copy has only in-frame clones and leaves some out. The sample includes 140,000 to 150,000 clones, more than 85% of them seen just once. The CDR3 has 14 residues. Germline lookup yields CDR1 SGHTA and CDR2 FQGNSA. Trimming stripped 4 bases from V and 4 bases from J, with 10 bases between. Sequencing input: peripheral blood. This sequence was found in a man in his fifties or sixties with active or convalescent COVID-19. The chain is built from TRBV7-2 and TRBJ2-2; tentatively, D is TRBD1 (6 bases). In nucleotides, the CDR3 is TGTGCCAGCAGCTACAGGGACGGCACCGGGGAGCTGTTTTTT. It yields the protein CASSYRDGTGELFF.